Below, 13 T cell receptor beta chains from the same sample are listed, as sequenced in a study of CD8+ T cells in alopecia areata. Sample treatment: oral pan-JAK inhibitor, 5-10 mg twice daily. Following RNA extraction, reverse transcription yielded cDNA that acted as the sequencing template. TCRdb's copy holds only in-frame clones and misses some; the assay was immunoSEQ multiplex PCR. The sample shows roughly 190,000 clones, roughly 60% of them seen only once. This specimen consisted of CD4+ T cells sorted from blood, obtained at week 24, from a patient treated with tofacitinib. The receptors shown here come from a human donor with alopecia areata.

This clone was seen only a few times. The gene calls are TRBV27 and TRBJ2-4; D perhaps matches TRBD2 (6 bases). This CDR3 contains 12 residues. Trimming took 3 bases from V and 9 from J, leaving 9 bases between them. CDR1 is MNHEY and CDR2 is SMNVEV in the germline V gene (reference sequence). The CDR3 reads CASSFLGGIQYF. CDR3 DNA sequence: TGTGCCAGCAGTTTTTTGGGGGGCATTCAGTACTTC.

This clone showed up just once. J is TRBJ1-6 and V is TRBV5-4; tentatively, D is TRBD1 (6 bases). Germline V CDR1 and CDR2: SGHNT, YYREEE (reference sequence). Trimming left V 3 bases short and J 14 bases short, with 15 bases between. This CDR3 has 13 amino acids. The CDR3 nucleotides read TGTGCCAGCAGCTCATACGAGGGGGTCACCCTCCACTTT. Amino acid sequence: CASSSYEGVTLHF.

The rearrangement uses TRBV6-6 and TRBJ1-2; D is possibly TRBD1 (6 bases). Germline CDR1 MNHNY, CDR2 SVGAGI (reference sequence). V was trimmed by 6 bases and J by 2 bases, leaving 13 bases between them. The CDR3 is 14 residues long. The CDR3: CASSPPGQNYGYTF. The CDR3 DNA follows: TGTGCCAGCAGCCCGCCGGGACAAAACTATGGCTACACCTTC.

The chain is built from TRBV19 and TRBJ1-1; D possibly corresponds to TRBD1 (5 bases). The CDR3 covers 14 residues. Trimming took off 4 bases at V and 1 base at J, with 10 bases between the two ends. Germline CDR1 LNHDA, CDR2 SQIVND (reference sequence). The CDR3, as DNA: TGTGCCAGTAGTACCGGGACGGAGAACACTGAAGCTTTCTTT. It is translated as CASSTGTENTEAFF.

V and J are TRBV5-6 and TRBJ1-2; no clear D. This CDR3 is 12 amino acids long. Germline CDR1 reads SGHDT; CDR2 reads YYEEEE. V was cut by 4 bases and J by 7 bases, with 11 bases left in between. Here the CDR3 DNA reads TGTGCCAGCAGCCGTGAACATGGTGGCTACACCTTC. Protein: CASSREHGGYTF.

On this clone itself: Relative to the germline gene, one junction end is altered; a read error may explain this. The chain is built from TRBV18 and TRBJ2-1, with 12 positions matching TRBD2. The CDR3 length is 15 residues. Germline CDR1 is KGHSH and CDR2 is LQKENI. The CDR3 DNA reads TGTGCCAGCTCTCCACGACTAGCGGGGGACAATGAGCAGTTCTTC. Its protein product is CASSPRLAGDNEQFF. Full variable domain (outside the CDR3, taken from reference TRBV18 and TRBJ2-1): NAGVMQNPRHLVRRRGQEARLRCSPMKGHSHVYWYRQLPEEGLKFMVYLQKENIIDESGMPKERFSAEFPKEGPSILRIQQVVRGDSAAYFCASSPRLAGDNEQFFGPGTRLTVL.

The rearrangement joins TRBV4-3 to TRBJ1-2; D call uncertain. The CDR3 length is 16 residues. Per germline, CDR1 LGHNA and CDR2 YSLEER. The V end lost 0 bases, the J end lost 5 bases, and 16 bases lay between the germline ends. The CDR3 sequence is CASSQDLSRIEYGYTF. CDR3 sequence (DNA): TGCGCCAGCAGCCAAGATTTATCTAGGATAGAGTATGGCTACACCTTC.

CDR3 DNA sequence: TGTGCCAGCAGTTCGCCACAGGGGTCTGAGCCCCAGCATTTT. Translated: CASSSPQGSEPQHF. V is TRBV27 and J is TRBJ1-5; TRBD1 aligns across 7 bases. The germline gives CDR1 MNHEY, CDR2 SMNVEV (reference sequence). The CDR3 totals 14 residues. The ends lost 4 bases at V and 8 bases at J; junction bases unmatched: 8.

The V call is TRBV6-5, the J call TRBJ1-2; 7 nucleotides line up with TRBD1. Germline-derived CDR1 and CDR2 are MNHEY and SVGAGI. The V gene end was trimmed by 5 bases and the J gene end by 4 bases; junction bases not matched to a gene: 7. This CDR3 contains 14 residues. Here the CDR3 reads CASSDLTGAYGYTF. Here the CDR3 DNA reads TGTGCCAGCAGTGACCTAACAGGGGCCTATGGCTACACCTTC.

The chain joins TRBV30 to TRBJ1-2; 9 nucleotides line up with TRBD1. This CDR3 has 15 residues. CDR1 GTSNPN and CDR2 SVGIG come from the germline V gene (reference sequence). Trimming removed 1 base from V and 3 bases from J; junction bases left unmatched: 6. The CDR3 protein is CAWSAGTGKDYGYTF. DNA for the CDR3: TGTGCCTGGAGTGCCGGGACAGGGAAAGACTATGGCTACACCTTC.

The chain links TRBV5-6 to TRBJ2-3; D is ambiguous. Germline V CDR1 and CDR2: SGHDT, YYEEEE. V was trimmed by 7 bases and J by 1 base, leaving 13 bases between them. The CDR3 runs to 14 residues. The CDR3 nucleotides are TGTGCCAGCCACTTATCGCCGGGCACAGATACGCAGTATTTT. This gives the protein CASHLSPGTDTQYF.

This clone was counted only a few times. The rearrangement joins TRBV7-2 to TRBJ1-4; no clear D. CDR1 and CDR2 from the germline V gene are SGHTA and FQGNSA. The CDR3 runs 11 residues. V was pared by 5 bases and J by 11 bases, with 9 bases between. CDR3 region: CASSERGKLFF. The CDR3 DNA sequence: TGTGCCAGCAGCGAGCGGGGTAAACTGTTTTTT.

The chain joins TRBV30 to TRBJ1-1, with no clear D. V dropped 0 bases and J dropped 1 base, with 18 bases sitting between them. The CDR3 has 17 amino acids. In germline, CDR1 is GTSNPN, CDR2 SVGIG (reference sequence). The CDR3 DNA follows: TGTGCCTGGAGTGTACTCTTTGGGCTTAAACCGAACACTGAAGCTTTCTTT. Protein product: CAWSVLFGLKPNTEAFF. The entire variable domain, with the rest obtained from reference TRBV30 and TRBJ1-1, is as follows: SQTIHQWPATLVQPVGSPLSLECTVEGTSNPNLYWYRQAAGRGLQLLFYSVGIGQISSEVPQNLSASRPQDRQFILSSKKLLLSDSGFYLCAWSVLFGLKPNTEAFFGQGTRLTVV.